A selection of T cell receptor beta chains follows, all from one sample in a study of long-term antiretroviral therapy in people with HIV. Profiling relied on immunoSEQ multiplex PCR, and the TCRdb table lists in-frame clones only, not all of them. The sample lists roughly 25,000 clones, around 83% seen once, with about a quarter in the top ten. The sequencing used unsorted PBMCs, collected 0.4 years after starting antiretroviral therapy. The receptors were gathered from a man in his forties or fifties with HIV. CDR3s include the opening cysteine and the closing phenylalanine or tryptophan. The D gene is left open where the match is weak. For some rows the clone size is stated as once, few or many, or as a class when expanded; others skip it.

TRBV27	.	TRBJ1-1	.	CASSLRQLNTEAFF	TGTGCCAGCAGTTTGCGGCAGTTGAACACTGAAGCTTTCTTT
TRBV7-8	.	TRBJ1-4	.	CASSFKGATNEKLFF	TGTGCCAGCAGCTTTAAGGGGGCAACTAATGAAAAACTGTTTTTT
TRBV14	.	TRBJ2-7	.	CASSRVSFYEQYF	TGTGCCAGCAGCAGAGTCAGCTTCTACGAGCAGTACTTC
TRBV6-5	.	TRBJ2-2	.	CASSYLVNTGELFF	TGTGCCAGCAGTTACCTCGTGAACACCGGGGAGCTGTTTTTT
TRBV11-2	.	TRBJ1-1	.	CASREFSGGHTEAFF	TGTGCCAGCAGAGAGTTTTCGGGGGGGCACACTGAAGCTTTCTTT
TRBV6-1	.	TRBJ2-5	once	CASSFTGRGEETQYF	TGTGCCAGCAGTTTCACAGGGAGGGGAGAAGAGACCCAGTACTTC
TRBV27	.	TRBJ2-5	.	CASSLYGPWGETQYF	TGTGCCAGCAGTTTATACGGACCATGGGGGGAGACCCAGTACTTC
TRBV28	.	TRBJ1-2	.	CASSSTELYGYTF	TGTGCCAGCAGTTCGACAGAGCTCTATGGCTACACCTTC
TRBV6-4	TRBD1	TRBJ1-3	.	CASSELNLTGGWGNTIYF	TGTGCCAGCAGTGAGCTAAACCTAACAGGGGGATGGGGAAACACCATATATTTT
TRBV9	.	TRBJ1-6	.	CASSVAQGGSPLHF	TGTGCCAGCAGCGTAGCCCAGGGAGGGTCACCCCTCCACTTT
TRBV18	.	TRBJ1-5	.	CASSPREGSNQPQHF	TGTGCCAGCTCACCACGGGAGGGTAGCAATCAGCCCCAGCATTTT
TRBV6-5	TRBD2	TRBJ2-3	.	CASSYVSGGAADTQYF	TGTGCCAGCAGTTACGTTAGCGGGGGGGCAGCAGATACGCAGTATTTT
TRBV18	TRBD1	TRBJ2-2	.	CASFGTGGTGELFF	TGTGCCAGCTTCGGGACAGGGGGCACCGGGGAGCTGTTTTTT
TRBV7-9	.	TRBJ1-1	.	CASSSQGRFTEAFF	TGTGCCAGCAGCTCCCAGGGGAGGTTCACTGAAGCTTTCTTT
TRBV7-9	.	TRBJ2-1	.	CASSPAGGLYNEQFF	TGTGCCAGCAGCCCCGCGGGTGGCCTTTACAATGAGCAGTTCTTC
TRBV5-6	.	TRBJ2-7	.	CASSLVNEQYF	TGTGCCAGCAGCTTGGTGAACGAGCAGTACTTC
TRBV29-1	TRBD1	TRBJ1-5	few	CSVGTGRYQPQHF	TGCAGCGTTGGGACAGGGCGATATCAGCCCCAGCATTTT
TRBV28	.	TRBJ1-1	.	CASSSIGGGVTEAFF	TGTGCCAGCAGTTCAATCGGGGGAGGCGTCACTGAAGCTTTCTTT
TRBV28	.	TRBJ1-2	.	CASSLDSYGYTF	TGTGCCAGCAGTTTGGACAGCTATGGCTACACCTTC
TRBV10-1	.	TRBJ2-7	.	CAPQGRGGYEQYF	TGCGCCCCCCAGGGGCGGGGAGGTTACGAGCAGTACTTC
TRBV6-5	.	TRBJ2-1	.	CASRLRGKVNEQFF	TGTGCCAGCAGGCTACGCGGGAAGGTCAATGAGCAGTTCTTC
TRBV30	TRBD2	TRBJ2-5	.	CAWRASGGRETQYF	TGTGCCTGGAGGGCATCGGGGGGGAGGGAGACCCAGTACTTC
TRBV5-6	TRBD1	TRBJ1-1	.	CASSWDTGGNTEAFF	TGTGCCAGCAGCTGGGACACAGGGGGCAACACTGAAGCTTTCTTT
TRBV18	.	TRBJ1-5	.	CASSPGRSNQPQHF	TGTGCCAGCTCACCAGGACGTTCCAATCAGCCCCAGCATTTT
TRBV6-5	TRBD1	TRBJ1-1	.	CASRQHRGTEAFF	TGTGCCAGCAGACAACACAGGGGAACTGAAGCTTTCTTT
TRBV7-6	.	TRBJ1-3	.	CASSLGGGAYSGNTIYF	TGTGCCAGCAGCTTAGGGGGAGGGGCTTACTCTGGAAACACCATATATTTT
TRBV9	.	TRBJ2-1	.	CASSGGRDNEQFF	TGTGCCAGCAGCGGCGGCAGGGACAATGAGCAGTTCTTC
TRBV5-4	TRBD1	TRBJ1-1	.	CASSPAPQGMGVRTEAFF	TGTGCCAGCAGCCCCGCTCCACAGGGGATGGGGGTAAGGACTGAAGCTTTCTTT
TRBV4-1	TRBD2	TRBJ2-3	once	CASSQLAGGHDTQYF	TGCGCCAGCAGCCAGCTAGCGGGGGGCCATGATACGCAGTATTTT
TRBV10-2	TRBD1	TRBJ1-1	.	CASSRGQMNTEAFF	TGCGCCAGCAGTAGGGGACAGATGAACACTGAAGCTTTCTTT
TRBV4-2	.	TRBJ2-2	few	CASSQYSGGLTGELFF	TGTGCCAGCAGCCAGTACTCGGGGGGCCTGACCGGGGAGCTGTTTTTT
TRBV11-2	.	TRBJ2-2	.	CASSRISGELFF	TGTGCCAGCAGCCGAATCTCCGGGGAGCTGTTTTTT
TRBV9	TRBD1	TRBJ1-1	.	CASSVDRGTEAFF	TGTGCCAGCAGCGTGGACAGGGGGACTGAAGCTTTCTTT
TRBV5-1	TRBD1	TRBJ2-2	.	CASSLETGDTGELFF	TGCGCCAGCAGCTTGGAGACAGGGGACACCGGGGAGCTGTTTTTT